Described below is a single T cell receptor (beta chain) sequence and its context. What it recognizes is unknown. Treatment in this sample: some 20 received Ad26.COV2.S at low or high dose, single or two shots; about 5 received placebo; per-sample allocation not given. Day 63 following the first vaccine or placebo injection was when the samples were taken. This specimen belongs to a study of Ad26.COV2.S vaccination and SARS-CoV-2 variants. For the study at large: Dosing was one shot or two shots 56 days apart. Study-level findings and limits: Quantification of TCR breadth and depth may have yielded underestimates of total T cell responses. The placebo group had lower spike-specific TCR breadth than the vaccine recipients did.

Using immunoSEQ multiplex PCR, the repertoire was profiled, and TCRdb retains in-frame clones only, with some absent. The sample has around 320,000 clones, around 90% seen once; the top ten hold roughly 3.1%. This CDR3 is 14 amino acids long. Germline loops: CDR1 SEHNR, CDR2 FQNEAQ (reference sequence). V was shortened by 6 bases and J by 6 bases, with 12 bases between the two germline ends. The sample here was peripheral blood, taken in a trial of Ad26.COV2.S vaccine versus placebo. This chain links TRBV7-9 with TRBJ1-6, with TRBD1 as a possible D gene (5 bases). The sequence was obtained from a person aged 18-60 years who received the Ad26.COV2.S COVID-19 vaccine or a placebo. The CDR3 loop is CASRGQGPNSPLHF. DNA for the CDR3: TGTGCCAGCAGGGGGCAGGGTCCTAATTCACCCCTCCACTTT.